This passage covers 26 T cell receptor beta chains from one sample sequenced in a study of blood T cell repertoires in COVID-19. Profiling relied on immunoSEQ multiplex PCR, and the TCRdb table lists in-frame clones only, not all of them. The table includes around 270,000 clones, 65% to 85% detected once. Sequenced sample: peripheral blood. The receptors were sampled from a person aged 70 to 85 with COVID-19, enrolled during active disease.

This clone was observed a few times. The V call is TRBV10-3, the J call TRBJ2-3; D not resolved. Trimming took 7 bases from V and 6 from J, leaving 17 bases between them. Germline CDR1 reads ENHRY; CDR2 reads SYGVKD. The CDR3 runs 14 residues. CDR3 protein: CAITETASRDTQYF. CDR3 nucleotide sequence: TGTGCCATCACCGAAACCGCCTCGCGGGATACGCAGTATTTT.

The chain combines TRBV7-3 with TRBJ2-3, with a weak D call TRBD2 (6 bases). The CDR3 runs 14 residues. The V gene's germline CDR1 is SGHTA and CDR2 FQGTGA. The germline V and J ends were trimmed by 1 base and 5 bases, with 10 bases remaining between them. The CDR3 loop is CASSLNAGRDTQYF. CDR3 sequence (DNA): TGTGCCAGCAGCTTAAACGCCGGGAGAGATACGCAGTATTTT.

V usage is TRBV7-2 and J usage is TRBJ2-4, with D perhaps TRBD2 (6 bases). This CDR3 region has 16 residues. The V end lost 5 bases, the J end lost 8 bases, and 22 bases lay between the germline ends. Germline values: CDR1 SGHTA, CDR2 FQGNSA. The CDR3 loop reads CASSRGGGMVQDIQYF. In DNA, the CDR3 is TGTGCCAGCAGCCGCGGTGGGGGGATGGTCCAGGACATTCAGTACTTC.

V gene TRBV14 combines with J gene TRBJ2-1; 8 bases line up with TRBD2. V gave up 0 bases and J gave up 3 bases; unmatched junction bases: 4. Germline V CDR1 and CDR2: SGHDN, FVKESK. This CDR3 region has 16 residues. CDR3 bases: TGTGCCAGCAGCCAAGATTTTCTAGCGGGCTACAATGAGCAGTTCTTC. It codes for CASSQDFLAGYNEQFF.

This chain uses TRBV6-6 with TRBJ1-5; the match to TRBD1 covers 9 bases. Germline V gene lookup returns CDR1 MNHNY and CDR2 SVGAGI (reference sequence). Unmatched junction bases numbered 4, after V lost 5 bases and J lost 5 bases. This CDR3 is 14 amino acids long. CDR3 in amino acids: CASSPTGGYQPQHF. Written as DNA, the CDR3 is TGTGCCAGCAGTCCGACAGGGGGATATCAGCCCCAGCATTTT.

This clone was seen only once. The V gene is TRBV7-9, the J gene TRBJ2-7; 9 positions match TRBD2. The germline V gene has CDR1 SEHNR and CDR2 FQNEAQ (reference sequence). V dropped 1 base and J dropped 4; count of bases not matched to a gene: 5. CDR3 length: 15 residues. The CDR3 sequence is CASSLDLAGLYEQYF. The CDR3 region has the DNA TGTGCCAGCAGCTTAGATCTAGCGGGGCTTTACGAGCAGTACTTC.

The chain recombines TRBV4-1 with TRBJ2-2; no reliable D call. V dropped 6 bases and J dropped 7 bases, with 9 bases sitting between them. CDR3 length: 12 residues. Germline assignment: CDR1 MGHRA and CDR2 YSYEKL. In DNA, the CDR3 is TGCGCCAGCAGGGGTGGCGGCGGGGAGCTGTTTTTT. The encoded protein is CASRGGGGELFF.

J is TRBJ1-2 and V is TRBV7-8; tentative D call: TRBD1 (6 bases). Trimming removed 5 bases at V and 10 bases at J, with 23 bases between. The CDR3 extends over 15 amino acids. Germline CDR1 and CDR2: SGHVS and FQNEAQ. The CDR3 loop is CASSGRDTSRGNYTF. CDR3 bases: TGTGCCAGCAGCGGGAGGGACACCTCACGGGGAAACTACACCTTC.

This clone was seen a handful of times. The CDR3 coding sequence is TGTGCCAGCAGCTTGGGCGACAGTAAACAAGAGACCCAGTACTTC. This sequence encodes CASSLGDSKQETQYF. The chain combines TRBV5-6 with TRBJ2-5, with D perhaps matching TRBD1 (5 bases). Germline values: CDR1 SGHDT, CDR2 YYEEEE. Deletions cut 0 bases from V and 2 bases from J, with 11 bases between. The CDR3 extends over 15 amino acids.

Here the CDR3 DNA reads TGTGCCTGGACCCAGAACCTAGATAATTCACCCCTCCACTTT. Translating gives CAWTQNLDNSPLHF. This rearrangement joins TRBV30 to TRBJ1-6, with no clear D. The germline CDR1 and CDR2 sequences are GTSNPN and SVGIG (reference sequence). V was trimmed by 4 bases and J by 5 bases, leaving 12 bases between them. The CDR3 spans 14 residues. Supplemented by reference TRBV30 and TRBJ1-6, the full variable domain reads SQTIHQWPATLVQPVGSPLSLECTVEGTSNPNLYWYRQAAGRGLQLLFYSVGIGQISSEVPQNLSASRPQDRQFILSSKKLLLSDSGFYLCAWTQNLDNSPLHFGNGTRLTVT.

The rearrangement uses TRBV12-3 or TRBV12-4 and TRBJ2-5; 9 nucleotides agree with TRBD1. The CDR3 is 13 amino acids. The junction had 2 bases not matched to a gene; V was cut back by 5 bases and J by 4 bases. The DNA of the CDR3 is TGTGCCAGCAGTCCACAGGGGGCAGAGACCCAGTACTTC. Translation gives CASSPQGAETQYF.

This clone was counted between two and nine times. This chain uses TRBV7-2 with TRBJ2-7; TRBD2 aligns across 14 bases. This CDR3 comprises 16 residues. V dropped 5 bases and J dropped 4; count of bases not matched to a gene: 7. The germline CDR1 and CDR2 sequences are SGHTA and FQGNSA. The CDR3 sequence is CASSDMTSGRGYEQYF. CDR3 sequence (DNA): TGTGCCAGCAGCGACATGACTAGCGGGAGGGGATACGAGCAGTACTTC.

The chain has TRBV30 and TRBJ1-4; maybe TRBD1 (6 bases). CDR1 is GTSNPN, CDR2 SVGIG, per germline (reference sequence). CDR3 length equals 13 residues. Trimming removed 2 bases at V and 7 bases at J, with 11 bases between. DNA for the CDR3: TGTGCCTGGAGTTTAACAGGGACTGAAAAACTGTTTTTT. Protein sequence: CAWSLTGTEKLFF.

The gene calls are TRBV12-3 or TRBV12-4 and TRBJ2-2; no definite D call. V was clipped by 6 bases and J by 5 bases, with 7 bases between them. The CDR3 is 12 residues long. For the CDR3, the DNA is TGTGCCAGCAGGTCGCGGACCGGGGAGCTGTTTTTT. Translated: CASRSRTGELFF.

This clone was found once. The V and J genes are TRBV18 and TRBJ1-1; tentatively, D is TRBD1 (5 bases). This CDR3 comprises 14 residues. V gave up 2 bases and J gave up 4 bases, with 11 bases separating them. Germline CDR1 is KGHSH and CDR2 is LQKENI. The DNA for the CDR3 is TGTGCCAGCTCACCATTGGGGCCGAGCACTGAAGCTTTCTTT. It yields the protein CASSPLGPSTEAFF. Complete variable domain (other parts from reference TRBV18 and TRBJ1-1): NAGVMQNPRHLVRRRGQEARLRCSPMKGHSHVYWYRQLPEEGLKFMVYLQKENIIDESGMPKERFSAEFPKEGPSILRIQQVVRGDSAAYFCASSPLGPSTEAFFGQGTRLTVV.

The rearrangement links TRBV4-3 to TRBJ1-2, with D uncertain. From germline, CDR1 is LGHNA and CDR2 YSLEER. The CDR3 length is 15 residues. V shed 0 bases and J shed 4 bases, with 12 bases lying between them. CDR3 sequence reads: CASSQDSVSLYGYTF. CDR3 nucleotides: TGCGCCAGCAGCCAAGATTCCGTGTCACTCTATGGCTACACCTTC.

This rearrangement joins TRBV7-3 to TRBJ2-6; no clear D gene. V lost 2 bases and J 0 bases, leaving 8 bases between the germline ends. The CDR3 is 16 amino acids. From germline, CDR1 is SGHTA and CDR2 FQGTGA. CDR3 DNA: TGTGCCAGCAGCTTACAGCCTAGCTCTGGGGCCAACGTCCTGACTTTC. Translated, it gives CASSLQPSSGANVLTF.

J is TRBJ2-1 and V is TRBV11-3; 7 bases are shared with TRBD2. After removal of 4 bases from V and 0 bases from J, the junction contained 9 bases not matched to a gene. The CDR3 spans 17 residues. In germline, CDR1 is SGHNT, CDR2 YENEEA. In DNA, the CDR3 is TGTGCCAGCAGCTACCGTGGAGGCGGGAGCTCCTACAATGAGCAGTTCTTC. This codes for CASSYRGGGSSYNEQFF.

V is TRBV7-2 and J is TRBJ2-2, with 10 nucleotides matching TRBD1. V gave up 2 bases and J gave up 3 bases; unmatched junction bases: 3. The CDR3 consists of 16 residues. Germline CDR1 SGHTA, CDR2 FQGNSA. CDR3 residues: CASSLPGQGHTGELFF. CDR3 bases: TGTGCCAGCAGCTTACCGGGACAGGGGCACACCGGGGAGCTGTTTTTT.

This chain links TRBV7-9 with TRBJ2-1, with 9 bases lining up with TRBD2. From germline, CDR1 is SEHNR and CDR2 FQNEAQ (reference sequence). This CDR3 is built from 16 residues. J gave up 4 bases and V 0 bases, and 4 bases lay outside the gene matches. The CDR3 DNA reads as TGTGCCAGCAGCTTAGCGCGAGCGGGAGGTTACAATGAGCAGTTCTTC. This sequence encodes CASSLARAGGYNEQFF.

The chain is built from TRBV3-1 (or the pseudogene TRBV3-2) and TRBJ2-5, with D maybe TRBD1 (7 bases). This CDR3 contains 16 residues. The V end lost 4 bases, the J end lost 11 bases, and 26 bases lay between the germline ends. CDR1 is LGHDT, CDR2 YNNKEL, per germline (reference sequence). The CDR3 region is CASSPPIGGGGLGQYF. Written as DNA, the CDR3 is TGTGCCAGCAGCCCCCCCATCGGAGGGGGCGGCCTGGGGCAGTACTTC.

The CDR3 coding sequence is TGTGCCAGCAGCTTAGCGACAGGGGCAAGAGAAAAACTGTTTTTT. Translating gives CASSLATGAREKLFF. This chain uses TRBV5-6 with TRBJ1-4, with 8 bases lining up with TRBD1. CDR3 length: 15 residues. Looked up from germline, CDR1 is SGHDT and CDR2 is YYEEEE. V lost 2 bases, J lost 8 bases, and 8 bases stayed unmatched.

This rearrangement joins TRBV11-2 to TRBJ1-3; D is uncertain. The CDR3 runs 17 residues. V lost 3 bases and J lost 0, with 15 bases in between. Germline CDR1 reads SGHAT; CDR2 reads FQNNGV. The CDR3 nucleotides are TGTGCCAGCAGCTTCGGCAGTAGCCACCGCTCTGGAAACACCATATATTTT. Protein sequence: CASSFGSSHRSGNTIYF.

The genes are TRBV18 and TRBJ2-3; 8 nucleotides align to TRBD2. The CDR3 length is 17 residues. J gave up 5 bases and V 4 bases, and 14 bases lay outside the gene matches. Germline CDR1 and CDR2: KGHSH and LQKENI. CDR3 DNA: TGTGCCAGCTCACGTTTCGTAGCGGGGTACGAGGGAGATACGCAGTATTTT. This gives the protein CASSRFVAGYEGDTQYF.

The V call is TRBV23-1, the J call TRBJ2-1; 12 nucleotides match TRBD2. TRBV23-1 is sorted into the ORF group, with uncertain function. The CDR3 contains 16 residues. V was clipped by 1 base and J by 7 bases; unmatched bases: 5. The CDR3 DNA is TGCGCCAGCAGTCAATTGACTAGCGGGAGAAAGAATGAGCAGTTCTTC. It translates to CASSQLTSGRKNEQFF.

The chain links TRBV5-1 to TRBJ2-5, with D maybe TRBD1 (5 bases). CDR3 length: 17 amino acids. Germline V gene sequence: CDR1 SGHRS, CDR2 YFSETQ. V was trimmed by 0 bases and J by 2 bases, leaving 17 bases between them. CDR3 coding DNA: TGCGCCAGCAGCTTGGCCGGGCAGGGTGGACGTCAAGAGACCCAGTACTTC. Its translation: CASSLAGQGGRQETQYF.